This entry concerns a single TCR beta chain. What it binds is unknown. Primers included in the PCR were 60 Vbeta and 13 Jbeta primers. Some clones are missing from TCRdb's copy, which holds only in-frame ones; the method was immunoSEQ multiplex PCR. Among over 150,000 clones listed, 70% to 75% were seen once. This entry comes from a study of cytomegalovirus exposure and HLA in healthy donors. With 2 bases clipped from V and 0 bases from J, the junction kept 3 bases outside the gene matches. Germline-derived CDR1 and CDR2 are KGHSH and LQKENI. This CDR3 comprises 15 residues. The study, taken as a whole, reports: A later look showed TCR association rates differing by HLA locus, highest for DRB1 and lowest for HLA-C. Cytomegalovirus status, reportedly, was diagnosed with high specificity and sensitivity by the classifier.

The chain employs TRBV18 and TRBJ2-7; 8 bases agree with TRBD1. This TCR derives from a man aged 25-45 years in good health and CMV-seropositive. The specimen sequenced was PBMCs. CDR3 protein: CASSPRGQDSYEQYF. In DNA, the CDR3 is TGTGCCAGCTCACCAAGGGGACAGGACTCCTACGAGCAGTACTTC. Using reference TRBV18 and TRBJ2-7 for the parts outside the CDR3, the full variable domain is NAGVMQNPRHLVRRRGQEARLRCSPMKGHSHVYWYRQLPEEGLKFMVYLQKENIIDESGMPKERFSAEFPKEGPSILRIQQVVRGDSAAYFCASSPRGQDSYEQYFGPGTRLTVT.